These 28 T cell receptor beta chains came from one sample sequenced in a study of cytomegalovirus exposure and HLA in healthy donors. Only in-frame clones appear in the TCRdb table, and some are missing; sequencing was by immunoSEQ multiplex PCR. This sample carries about 140,000 clones, roughly nine tenths of them seen once, and the ten largest clones take under 0.8%. Sequenced material: PBMCs. The source of these receptors is a man between 18 and 29 years old in good health and CMV-seronegative.

The chain is built from TRBV5-8 and TRBJ2-5; TRBD1 matches 7 bases. CDR3 length equals 16 residues. Losses at the gene ends were 4 bases for V and 4 bases for J; bases not matched to a gene: 13. CDR1 and CDR2 (germline): SGHTS, YDEGEE. The CDR3 spells CASSLLFTGEGETQYF. Written as DNA, the CDR3 is TGTGCCAGCAGCCTCCTATTTACAGGGGAAGGAGAGACCCAGTACTTC. Combining the CDR3 with reference TRBV5-8 and TRBJ2-5 gives the whole variable domain EAGVTQSPTHLIKTRGQQATLRCSPISGHTSVYWYQQALGLGLQFLLWYDEGEERNRGNFPPRFSGRQFPNYSSELNVNALELEDSALYLCASSLLFTGEGETQYFGPGTRLLVL.

This clone has just one count. The chain carries TRBV9 and TRBJ2-3, with 9 bases identical to TRBD2. Germline CDR1 is SGDLS and CDR2 is YYNGEE. Trimming cost V 4 bases and J 1 base; bases outside gene matches: 1. There are 14 residues in the CDR3. CDR3 protein: CASSPSGGTDTQYF. As DNA, the CDR3 is TGTGCCAGCAGCCCTAGCGGGGGCACAGATACGCAGTATTTT. Supplemented by reference TRBV9 and TRBJ2-3, the full variable domain reads DSGVTQTPKHLITATGQRVTLRCSPRSGDLSVYWYQQSLDQGLQFLIQYYNGEERAKGNILERFSAQQFPDLHSELNLSSLELGDSALYFCASSPSGGTDTQYFGPGTRLTVL.

This clone was seen more than once but under ten times. This chain joins TRBV6-6 and TRBJ1-3; 8 bases are a match to TRBD1. Trimming cost V 6 bases and J 3 bases; bases outside gene matches: 7. The CDR3 sequence is 15 residues long. CDR1 is MNHNY and CDR2 is SVGAGI in the germline V gene (reference sequence). The DNA for the CDR3 is TGTGCCAGCAGCTTTGCAGGGGGCTTTGGAAACACCATATATTTT. It codes for CASSFAGGFGNTIYF.

The chain carries TRBV4-2 and TRBJ2-3; tentatively, D is TRBD2 (6 bases). From germline, CDR1 is LGHNA and CDR2 YNFKEQ. CDR3 length: 16 amino acids. V was clipped by 1 base and J by 3 bases, with 14 bases between them. For the CDR3, the DNA is TGTGCCAGCAGCCAAGGGGACTCGATACGAACAGATACGCAGTATTTT. Translation gives CASSQGDSIRTDTQYF.

The chain combines TRBV9 with TRBJ2-1; TRBD1 matches at 10 bases. From germline, CDR1 is SGDLS and CDR2 YYNGEE. V lost 3 bases, J lost 0 bases, and 12 bases stayed unmatched. This CDR3 contains 19 residues. The CDR3 region has the DNA TGTGCCAGCAGCGATCATCCGGGACAGGGGTCGTTCTCCTACAATGAGCAGTTCTTC. Its translation: CASSDHPGQGSFSYNEQFF.

V is TRBV5-5 and J is TRBJ2-7; D is uncertain. Germline V lookup: CDR1 SGHKS, CDR2 YYEKEE (reference sequence). V was trimmed by 2 bases and J by 4 bases, leaving 10 bases between them. The CDR3 spans 13 residues. The CDR3 protein is CASSFYGSYEQYV. As DNA, the CDR3 is TGTGCCAGCAGCTTCTACGGGTCGTACGAGCAGTACGTC.

CDR3 amino acids: CASSVRSSNQPQHF. The CDR3 region has the DNA TGTGCCAGCAGCGTACGTAGTAGCAATCAGCCCCAGCATTTT. The chain uses TRBV27 and TRBJ1-5; D remains ambiguous. V was shortened by 6 bases and J by 0 bases, with 9 bases between the two germline ends. Per germline, CDR1 MNHEY and CDR2 SMNVEV (reference sequence). CDR3 length equals 14 residues.

This rearrangement joins TRBV29-1 to TRBJ1-3, with a weak D call TRBD1 (6 bases). V was pared by 3 bases and J by 3 bases, with 9 bases between. In germline, CDR1 is SQVTM, CDR2 ANQGSEA. CDR3 length: 13 amino acids. CDR3 in DNA: TGCAGCGTTGACGAGACAGGTGGAAACACCATATATTTT. Translated: CSVDETGGNTIYF.

The chain links TRBV5-1 to TRBJ2-5; 7 bases align to TRBD2. This CDR3 has 14 residues. Looked up from germline, CDR1 is SGHRS and CDR2 is YFSETQ. V was clipped by 7 bases and J by 2 bases; unmatched bases: 8. Written as DNA, the CDR3 is TGCGCCAGCCGAACCAGCGGGACTCAAGAGACCCAGTACTTC. It yields the protein CASRTSGTQETQYF.

The chain carries TRBV5-1 and TRBJ2-7; 7 bases match TRBD1. Germline CDR1 is SGHRS and CDR2 is YFSETQ. The CDR3 spans 14 residues. The J segment lost 6 bases and the V segment lost 2 bases, leaving 8 bases of the junction unmatched. The CDR3 reads CASSFRTGLIEQYF. DNA of the CDR3: TGCGCCAGCAGCTTCAGGACAGGACTCATCGAGCAGTACTTC.

The chain recombines TRBV18 with TRBJ2-3, with 8 bases matching TRBD1. Germline values: CDR1 KGHSH, CDR2 LQKENI. The CDR3 covers 15 residues. After removal of 0 bases from V and 1 base from J, the junction contained 0 bases not matched to a gene. The CDR3 DNA reads TGTGCCAGCTCACCACCGACAGGGGGCACAGATACGCAGTATTTT. As protein: CASSPPTGGTDTQYF.

The V gene is TRBV2, the J gene TRBJ2-3; 11 nucleotides align to TRBD2. CDR3 length: 16 amino acids. After removal of 7 bases from V and 2 bases from J, the junction contained 8 bases not matched to a gene. Germline V lookup: CDR1 SNHLY, CDR2 FYNNEI. The CDR3 is CASTLKLAGVTDTQYF. In DNA, the CDR3 is TGTGCCAGCACCCTGAAACTAGCGGGGGTCACAGATACGCAGTATTTT.

The chain couples TRBV7-9 to TRBJ1-3, with 7 positions matching TRBD1. This CDR3 has 16 amino acids. V trimming: 5 bases; J trimming: 3 bases; junction bases outside the gene matches: 10. Germline V gives CDR1 SEHNR, CDR2 FQNEAQ (reference sequence). CDR3 DNA: TGTGCCAGCAGCCTGGGGACAGCCTGGGGTGGAAACACCATATATTTT. Amino acid sequence: CASSLGTAWGGNTIYF.

There are a few counts of this clone. This sequence joins TRBV4-2 and TRBJ1-5; TRBD1 matches 10 bases. Trimming took 4 bases from V and 7 from J; bases not matched to a gene: 10. Germline-derived CDR1 and CDR2 are LGHNA and YNFKEQ. The CDR3 runs to 16 residues. The CDR3 bases are TGTGCCAGCAGCCGAGAAGGGACAGGGGTGGAGCAGCCCCAGCATTTT. This gives the protein CASSREGTGVEQPQHF.

The chain carries TRBV5-6 and TRBJ1-5; D not resolved. V dropped 0 bases and J dropped 2 bases, with 9 bases sitting between them. CDR1 is SGHDT and CDR2 is YYEEEE in the germline V gene. CDR3 length: 15 residues. CDR3 nucleotides: TGTGCCAGCAGCTTGGGGTTGTCAGGCAATCAGCCCCAGCATTTT. This sequence encodes CASSLGLSGNQPQHF.

This chain joins TRBV28 and TRBJ1-4; D is undetermined. The CDR3 totals 11 residues. V was shortened by 6 bases and J by 5 bases, with 4 bases between the two germline ends. Germline CDR1 MDHEN, CDR2 SYDVKM. This CDR3 reads CASRTNEKLFF. The CDR3 DNA is TGTGCCAGCAGGACAAATGAAAAACTGTTTTTT.

The chain recombines TRBV7-9 with TRBJ2-7; 9 bases match TRBD2. Trimming removed 6 bases from V and 3 bases from J; junction bases left unmatched: 12. CDR3 length: 16 amino acids. CDR1 SEHNR and CDR2 FQNEAQ come from the germline V gene (reference sequence). CDR3 in amino acids: CASSPAGGFVVYEQYF. The CDR3 DNA is TGTGCCAGCAGTCCGGCGGGGGGGTTCGTCGTCTACGAGCAGTACTTC.

J is TRBJ2-7 and V is TRBV28; TRBD1 matches at 8 bases. Losses at the gene ends were 6 bases for V and 4 bases for J; bases not matched to a gene: 11. The germline V gene has CDR1 MDHEN and CDR2 SYDVKM. The CDR3 loop spans 15 amino acids. The CDR3 nucleotides read TGTGCCAGCAGCTTGGGGGCCCAGGGGGCGTACGAGCAGTACTTC. Translated: CASSLGAQGAYEQYF.

The chain is built from TRBV13 and TRBJ2-1; perhaps TRBD1 as D (6 bases). CDR1 is PRHDT, CDR2 FYEKMQ, per germline (reference sequence). V was cut by 3 bases and J by 0 bases, with 9 bases left in between. This CDR3 spans 15 amino acids. This chain's CDR3 is CASSLGASSYNEQFF. DNA of the CDR3: TGTGCCAGCAGCTTGGGGGCGAGCTCCTACAATGAGCAGTTCTTC. Drawing the rest from reference TRBV13 and TRBJ2-1, the complete variable domain is AAGVIQSPRHLIKEKRETATLKCYPIPRHDTVYWYQQGPGQDPQFLISFYEKMQSDKGSIPDRFSAQQFSDYHSELNMSSLELGDSALYFCASSLGASSYNEQFFGPGTRLTVL.

The chain couples TRBV27 to TRBJ1-5; 12 bases fit TRBD1. In germline, CDR1 is MNHEY, CDR2 SMNVEV (reference sequence). This CDR3 is 16 amino acids long. J lost 2 bases, V lost 6 bases, and 5 bases had no gene match. The CDR3 DNA reads as TGTGCCAGCAGGGGACAGGGGGCAATTGGCAATCAGCCCCAGCATTTT. Translated: CASRGQGAIGNQPQHF.

The chain employs TRBV7-2 and TRBJ2-3; TRBD2 matches at 7 bases. Losses at the gene ends were 5 bases for V and 1 base for J; bases not matched to a gene: 9. This CDR3 has 16 amino acids. Germline CDR1 reads SGHTA; CDR2 reads FQGNSA. The CDR3 loop reads CASSLPWGGGTDTQYF. For the CDR3, the DNA is TGTGCCAGCAGCCTCCCTTGGGGGGGAGGCACAGATACGCAGTATTTT.

This clone was observed a few times. This rearrangement joins TRBV27 to TRBJ2-1; tentatively, D is TRBD2 (6 bases). The CDR3 runs 18 residues. The germline V and J ends were trimmed by 3 bases and 1 base, with 19 bases remaining between them. Germline V gene sequence: CDR1 MNHEY, CDR2 SMNVEV (reference sequence). The DNA for the CDR3 is TGTGCCAGCAGTTTTATCCAAACTAGCTCTCGGTCCTACAATGAGCAGTTCTTC. As protein: CASSFIQTSSRSYNEQFF.

The chain joins TRBV4-1 to TRBJ2-2; D is perhaps TRBD2 (5 bases). Trimming removed 2 bases from V and 5 bases from J, with 15 bases in between. The CDR3 length is 16 residues. Germline CDR1 and CDR2: MGHRA and YSYEKL. The CDR3 DNA reads as TGCGCCAGCAGCCAATCCGGGAATCCACTTACCGGGGAGCTGTTTTTT. Protein sequence: CASSQSGNPLTGELFF.

The chain recombines TRBV18 with TRBJ1-5, with a possible D match to TRBD1 (5 bases). From germline, CDR1 is KGHSH and CDR2 LQKENI. The ends were cut back, 2 bases at V and 5 bases at J, with 19 bases in the middle. There are 17 residues in the CDR3. CDR3 in DNA: TGTGCCAGCTCACCATTGGGTCCAGGGATCAGGGATCAGCCCCAGCATTTT. Its translation: CASSPLGPGIRDQPQHF.

J is TRBJ2-1 and V is TRBV21-1; TRBD2, the table's D call, lacks a check against the DNA. TRBV21-1 represents a pseudogene. CDR3 length: 17 amino acids. The CDR3 DNA is TGTGCCAGCAGCAAAGAGGGGACTTTGTGGTCCTACAATGAGCAGTTCTTC. Encoded protein: CASSKEGTLWSYNEQFF.

This clone was seen only once. The chain links TRBV28 to TRBJ1-2, with 9 bases lining up with TRBD1. In germline, CDR1 is MDHEN, CDR2 SYDVKM. The V segment lost 2 bases and the J segment 4 bases; nucleotides outside the gene matches: 8. CDR3 length equals 16 residues. CDR3 sequence (DNA): TGTGCCAGCAGTTTACTCGCGGGACAGGGACCCTATGGCTACACCTTC. Protein sequence: CASSLLAGQGPYGYTF.

This clone was observed a single time. This sequence joins TRBV29-1 and TRBJ1-1; TRBD1 might be the D (5 bases). CDR3 length: 14 amino acids. V lost 7 bases and J lost 1, with 16 bases in between. Germline lookup yields CDR1 SQVTM and CDR2 ANQGSEA. In nucleotides, the CDR3 is TGCAGCGCGACGGGGGGGTCCGGGAACACTGAAGCTTTCTTT. Its translation: CSATGGSGNTEAFF.

V usage is TRBV7-7 and J usage is TRBJ2-2; 8 nucleotides line up with TRBD2. After removal of 5 bases from V and 6 bases from J, the junction contained 2 bases not matched to a gene. Germline CDR1 and CDR2: SSHAT and FNYEAQ (reference sequence). This CDR3 spans 13 amino acids. The CDR3 spells CASSTGGAGELFF. Here the CDR3 DNA reads TGTGCCAGCAGCACCGGGGGGGCCGGGGAGCTGTTTTTT.